This entry features one T cell receptor delta chain sequence. This clone is hyperexpanded (1% or more) in terms of sample share. Its antigen has not been determined. Per-base quality was not reported, and no clone a single base away is much larger than it. Additional DNA sequences in this sample encode the identical CDR3. The sample belongs to a study of gamma-delta T cells after stem cell transplantation listed by TCRdb under 2016. To prepare the library, RT-PCR was applied. The data were produced on an Illumina MiSeq. TCRdb reran clone calling on the public reads with CATT; rows sharing one DNA sequence were then combined. The sample table shows over 550 delta-chain clones, and more than 8% are seen once. Approximately 59% of the sample lies in the top ten. Sequences GEAIGNYY (CDR1) and EKD (CDR2) are obtained from the germline V gene. V ends up 4 bases short and J 0 bases short, with an unmatched junction base count of 7. The CDR3 has 16 amino acids, counting the end cysteine and phenylalanine. The entry retains the CDR3 DNA only, 48 bases that are in frame from base 1.

Source material: gamma-delta T cells. The chain is assembled from TRDV2 and TRDJ2, and 7 bases in between align with TRDD3. The origin of this receptor is a human donor. It is not recorded whose cells these are; they may come from a transplant donor. Here the CDR3 is given as CACEPLGASLTAQLFF. The bases read TGTGCCTGTGAACCCCTGGGGGCCTCTTTGACAGCACAACTCTTCTTT.